This T cell receptor beta chain was observed in a study of blood T cells in healthy people across ages. PCR was performed a second time for roughly 7 to 12 cycles using a sample-barcoded 5' primer and a J-beta primer mix. Each CDR3 protein gets one entry after TCRdb re-called the 5' RACE reads with MiXCR. The repertoire holds some 760,000 distinct CDR3 sequences, with around a quarter as singletons. These data also featured in a second study, about T cells of mothers and their children.

Sequencing was done on a sample of blood. The TCR sequence derives from a boy under 18 in good health.

The CDR3 region is CASSLLREKETQYF. CDR3 bases: TGTGCCAGCAGCTTGCTGCGGGAGAAAGAGACCCAGTACTTC. The rearrangement links TRBV7-9 to TRBJ2-5; 7 bases align to TRBD2. CDR3 length: 14 residues. CDR1 and CDR2 from the germline V gene are SEHNR and FQNEAQ (reference sequence). The junction had 4 bases not matched to a gene; V was cut back by 3 bases and J by 3 bases.